This T cell receptor (beta chain) was identified in a study of regulatory T cells in long-lasting Graves disease. This clonotype was counted ten times or more. One junction end does not reproduce the germline sequence, and a read error may be involved. Arm-PCR of CDR3 regions with iRepertoire HTBI primers generated TCR beta libraries. TCRdb passed the multiplex PCR reads through MiXCR, listing each CDR3 protein once. The sample has hundreds of thousands of distinct CDR3 sequences; 15% to 20% are singletons. Time point noted: newly diagnosed GD, antithyroid drugs for less than 3 months. Preparation of the TCR library used RNA extracted from PBMCs. Germline values: CDR1 DFQATT, CDR2 SNEGSKA (reference sequence). There are 11 residues in the CDR3. The data also belong to a second study, concerning T cells in Graves' hyperthyroidism and ophthalmopathy.

Sequenced material: peripheral blood mononuclear cells (PBMCs), taken at new diagnosis, from a patient treated with antithyroid drugs. The rearrangement joins TRBV20-1 to TRBJ1-1; TRBD1 might be the D (5 bases). This TCR came from a woman aged 35 to 59 with Graves disease. The CDR3 coding sequence is TGCAGTGCTAGAGATCGGCTGAAGGGGCTCTTT. Its translation: CSARDRLKGLF.